This TCR beta chain was documented in a study of T cells in Graves' hyperthyroidism and ophthalmopathy. Study results and caveats: Ophthalmopathy and stable hyperthyroidism were told apart by a 13 V-J model. The blood repertoire included most of the expanded thyroid clonotypes above 0.001. It was a median 6.5 months before onset that the model predicted ophthalmopathy.

CDR1 LGHDT and CDR2 YNNKEL come from the germline V gene (reference sequence). The CDR3 length is 17 residues. The V and J ends lost 3 bases and 3 bases, in that order; junction bases with no gene match: 5. As to this clonotype: The antigen remains undetermined.

Amplification of TCR beta CDR3 regions used RNA as the template. Initially, a first-round RT-PCR of the TCR CDR3 employed the HTBI primer set. TCRdb re-called the multiplex PCR reads through MiXCR, storing one row per CDR3 protein. This sample has 550,000 to 700,000 distinct CDR3 sequences; about 43% occur once, and the top ten carry 15% to 20%. The sequenced sample consisted of peripheral blood or thyroid tissue (not recorded which). The chain employs TRBV3-1 and TRBJ2-2; 12 bases are a match to TRBD2. The source is an adult woman with Graves' disease, either hyperthyroidism or ophthalmopathy (not recorded which). The CDR3 region has the DNA TGTGCCAGCAGCCACACACTAGCGGGAGGATACACCGGGGAGCTGTTTTTT. It is translated as CASSHTLAGGYTGELFF. Looking up the rest from reference TRBV3-1 and TRBJ2-2 gives the full variable domain: DTAVSQTPKYLVTQMGNDKSIKCEQNLGHDTMYWYKQDSKKFLKIMFSYNNKELIINETVPNRFSPKSPDKAHLNLHINSLELGDSAVYFCASSHTLAGGYTGELFFGEGSRLTVL.